A single sample is the source of the 20 T cell receptor beta chains below, sequenced in a study of blood T cell repertoires in COVID-19. Some clones are missing from TCRdb's copy, which holds only in-frame ones; the method was immunoSEQ multiplex PCR. The data show around 280,000 clones, with 88% seen just once and about 11% held by the top ten. Sequenced material: peripheral blood. Receptors originate from a woman aged 25 to 39 with COVID-19, enrolled during active disease.

The V call is TRBV4-1, the J call TRBJ1-2; unclear D gene. Trimming pared 4 bases from V and 4 bases from J, leaving 19 bases between. Germline V gene sequence: CDR1 MGHRA, CDR2 YSYEKL. CDR3 length: 16 amino acids. The DNA of the CDR3 is TGCGCCAGCAGCCCTCTCGGGATGAGCATGGGCTATGGCTACACCTTC. Its translation: CASSPLGMSMGYGYTF.

The V gene is TRBV6-5, the J gene TRBJ2-7; 7 bases map to TRBD1. There are 14 residues in the CDR3. The trim removed 2 bases at V and 5 bases at J, leaving 6 bases unmatched. Germline CDR1 MNHEY, CDR2 SVGAGI. CDR3 nucleotides: TGTGCCAGCAGTTACCGACAGGGCGGCCACGAGCAGTACTTC. This gives the protein CASSYRQGGHEQYF.

The rearrangement joins TRBV13 to TRBJ2-5, with 8 bases that match TRBD1. The CDR3 runs to 18 residues. The germline CDR1 and CDR2 sequences are PRHDT and FYEKMQ (reference sequence). J gave up 1 base and V 0 bases, and 10 bases lay outside the gene matches. This chain's CDR3 is CASSLGPTVGTGQETQYF. DNA for the CDR3: TGTGCCAGCAGCTTAGGCCCTACGGTGGGGACAGGCCAAGAGACCCAGTACTTC. The full variable domain, its missing parts supplied by reference TRBV13 and TRBJ2-5, is AAGVIQSPRHLIKEKRETATLKCYPIPRHDTVYWYQQGPGQDPQFLISFYEKMQSDKGSIPDRFSAQQFSDYHSELNMSSLELGDSALYFCASSLGPTVGTGQETQYFGPGTRLLVL.

The genes are TRBV2 and TRBJ2-2; TRBD1 aligns across 7 bases. J gave up 6 bases and V 4 bases, and 8 bases lay outside the gene matches. Germline CDR1 and CDR2: SNHLY and FYNNEI. This CDR3 is 15 amino acids long. CDR3 amino acids: CASSGGQVQPGELFF. The CDR3 DNA is TGTGCCAGCAGTGGAGGACAGGTTCAGCCCGGGGAGCTGTTTTTT.

The chain uses TRBV5-1 and TRBJ1-1; 8 positions match TRBD1. J gave up 5 bases and V 3 bases, and 6 bases lay outside the gene matches. The CDR3 runs 14 residues. From germline, CDR1 is SGHRS and CDR2 YFSETQ. DNA of the CDR3: TGCGCCAGCAGCTCACAGGGGGTTGGAACTGAAGCTTTCTTT. Translation gives CASSSQGVGTEAFF. The whole variable domain, filled in from reference TRBV5-1 and TRBJ1-1, reads KAGVTQTPRYLIKTRGQQVTLSCSPISGHRSVSWYQQTPGQGLQFLFEYFSETQRNKGNFPGRFSGRQFSNSRSEMNVSTLELGDSALYLCASSSQGVGTEAFFGQGTRLTVV.

V gene TRBV4-1 combines with J gene TRBJ2-1, with a tentative D call TRBD2 (5 bases). The germline gives CDR1 MGHRA, CDR2 YSYEKL. V lost 1 base and J 8 bases, leaving 15 bases between the germline ends. The CDR3 extends over 15 amino acids. CDR3 coding DNA: TGCGCCAGCAGCCAAGCGGAGACTAAAGACTATGAGCAGTTCTTC. Its translation: CASSQAETKDYEQFF.

The gene calls are TRBV30 and TRBJ2-7, with a weak D call TRBD1 (5 bases). From germline, CDR1 is GTSNPN and CDR2 SVGIG (reference sequence). CDR3 length: 12 amino acids. Trimming left V 2 bases short and J 7 bases short, with 12 bases between. CDR3: CAWSSSGAEQYF. The CDR3 DNA follows: TGTGCCTGGAGTTCTTCTGGGGCTGAGCAGTACTTC.

The chain combines TRBV19 with TRBJ2-1; D call uncertain. This CDR3 is built from 15 residues. V was shortened by 3 bases and J by 0 bases, with 9 bases between the two germline ends. Germline V CDR1 and CDR2: LNHDA, SQIVND (reference sequence). The CDR3 loop reads CASSMAASSYNEQFF. CDR3 sequence (DNA): TGTGCCAGTAGTATGGCAGCGAGCTCCTACAATGAGCAGTTCTTC.

This chain links TRBV27 with TRBJ1-1, with 8 bases lining up with TRBD1. Unmatched junction bases numbered 4, after V lost 3 bases and J lost 1 base. CDR1 and CDR2 from the germline V gene are MNHEY and SMNVEV (reference sequence). CDR3 length: 15 residues. This chain's CDR3 is CASSFRTGRNTEAFF. The DNA of the CDR3 is TGTGCCAGCAGTTTCCGGACAGGGAGGAACACTGAAGCTTTCTTT.

The chain is built from TRBV9 and TRBJ2-1, with a tentative D call TRBD2 (6 bases). The CDR3 covers 16 residues. Trimming took 0 bases from V and 2 from J, leaving 12 bases between them. Germline CDR1 SGDLS, CDR2 YYNGEE. CDR3 coding DNA: TGTGCCAGCAGCGTAGGAGGCGGGACTGCCTACAATGAGCAGTTCTTC. This translates into CASSVGGGTAYNEQFF.

This chain uses TRBV6-5 with TRBJ2-7; 10 bases fit TRBD2. The germline V gene encodes CDR1 MNHEY and CDR2 SVGAGI. CDR3 length equals 11 residues. Trimming cost V 8 bases and J 12 bases; bases outside gene matches: 7. CDR3 nucleotide sequence: TGTGCCAGCTTATCTAGCGGGAGAGCGTACTTC. Its protein is CASLSSGRAYF.

This clone has a handful of counts. CDR3 DNA sequence: TGTGCCAGCAGTGAGACTAGCGGGAGAACAGATACGCAGTATTTT. Translating it yields CASSETSGRTDTQYF. This chain connects TRBV6-4 to TRBJ2-3; the match to TRBD2 covers 12 bases. Trimming at V came to 3 bases and at J to 3 bases, leaving 1 base not matched to a gene. CDR1 MRHNA and CDR2 SNTAGT come from the germline V gene. There are 15 residues in the CDR3.

The V gene is TRBV5-8, the J gene TRBJ1-6, with TRBD1 as a possible D gene (6 bases). Trimming cost V 4 bases and J 0 bases, with 11 bases left between them. This CDR3 contains 16 residues. The germline CDR1 and CDR2 sequences are SGHTS and YDEGEE. The CDR3 sequence is CASSRDMSSYNSPLHF. CDR3 nucleotide sequence: TGTGCCAGCAGCCGGGACATGAGCTCCTATAATTCACCCCTCCACTTT.

This sequence joins TRBV5-1 and TRBJ1-1; the D gene is possibly TRBD1 (6 bases). V was cut by 0 bases and J by 1 base, with 7 bases left in between. CDR3 length: 14 residues. Looked up from germline, CDR1 is SGHRS and CDR2 is YFSETQ. In DNA form, the CDR3 reads TGCGCCAGCAGCTTGGGGACAGCGAACACTGAAGCTTTCTTT. Amino acids: CASSLGTANTEAFF.

The chain is built from TRBV15 and TRBJ1-6; no reliable D call. The germline V gene encodes CDR1 LNHNV and CDR2 YYDKDF (reference sequence). Trimming left V 2 bases short and J 0 bases short, with 11 bases between. CDR3 length equals 17 residues. The CDR3: CATSRTTESSYNSPLHF. Written as DNA, the CDR3 is TGTGCCACCAGCAGAACTACCGAGAGCTCCTATAATTCACCCCTCCACTTT.

Written as DNA, the CDR3 is TGTGCCAGTAAGACAGATCTAGCGGGGCCTTACAATGAGCAGTTCTTC. This translates into CASKTDLAGPYNEQFF. The genes are TRBV19 and TRBJ2-1; 9 bases match TRBD2. The CDR3 consists of 16 residues. Germline V lookup: CDR1 LNHDA, CDR2 SQIVND (reference sequence). V lost 7 bases, J lost 4 bases, and 11 bases stayed unmatched. Supplemented by reference TRBV19 and TRBJ2-1, the full variable domain reads DGGITQSPKYLFRKEGQNVTLSCEQNLNHDAMYWYRQDPGQGLRLIYYSQIVNDFQKGDIAEGYSVSREKKESFPLTVTSAQKNPTAFYLCASKTDLAGPYNEQFFGPGTRLTVL.

V and J are TRBV11-2 and TRBJ2-1, with 8 nucleotides matching TRBD2. This CDR3 spans 16 amino acids. Germline CDR1 reads SGHAT; CDR2 reads FQNNGV. V lost 1 base, J lost 8 bases, and 10 bases stayed unmatched. CDR3 DNA sequence: TGTGCCAGCAGCTTAGGGGGAGGGACTAGGGCGTATGAGCAGTTCTTC. It codes for CASSLGGGTRAYEQFF.

The rearrangement uses TRBV9 and TRBJ1-2; 7 bases are shared with TRBD1. Trimming cost V 4 bases and J 4 bases; bases outside gene matches: 10. The CDR3 sequence is 15 residues long. Germline CDR1 and CDR2: SGDLS and YYNGEE. The CDR3 DNA reads TGTGCCAGCAGCCCTCGACAGGGAAGCGTCTATGGCTACACCTTC. It is translated as CASSPRQGSVYGYTF.

The V and J genes are TRBV11-2 and TRBJ2-2; D perhaps matches TRBD1 (5 bases). The CDR3 runs 15 residues. Trimming left V 3 bases short and J 2 bases short, with 10 bases between. Germline CDR1 and CDR2: SGHAT and FQNNGV. The CDR3 loop reads CASSFNGANTGELFF. Here the CDR3 DNA reads TGTGCCAGCAGCTTTAATGGGGCAAACACCGGGGAGCTGTTTTTT.

V and J are TRBV28 and TRBJ2-7; a weak D match, TRBD2 (5 bases). Per the germline V gene, CDR1 is MDHEN and CDR2 is SYDVKM. The length of the CDR3 is 15 residues. Trimming pared 4 bases from V and 2 bases from J, leaving 15 bases between. The DNA of the CDR3 is TGTGCCAGCAGTTCCCTGACCCCCGGGGCCTACGAGCAGTACTTC. It specifies CASSSLTPGAYEQYF.